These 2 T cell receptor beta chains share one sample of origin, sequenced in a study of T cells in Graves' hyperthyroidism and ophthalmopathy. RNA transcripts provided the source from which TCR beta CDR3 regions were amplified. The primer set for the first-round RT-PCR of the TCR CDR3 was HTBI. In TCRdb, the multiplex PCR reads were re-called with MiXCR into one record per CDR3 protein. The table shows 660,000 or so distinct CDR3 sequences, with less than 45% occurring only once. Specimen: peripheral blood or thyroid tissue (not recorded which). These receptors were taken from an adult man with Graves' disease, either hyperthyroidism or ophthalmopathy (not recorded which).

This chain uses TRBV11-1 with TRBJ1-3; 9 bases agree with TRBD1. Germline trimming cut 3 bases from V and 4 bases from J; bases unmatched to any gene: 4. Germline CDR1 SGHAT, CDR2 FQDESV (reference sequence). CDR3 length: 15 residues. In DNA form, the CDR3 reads TGTGCCAGCAGCTTGACAGGGGGGATCGGAAACACCATATATTTT. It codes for CASSLTGGIGNTIYF.

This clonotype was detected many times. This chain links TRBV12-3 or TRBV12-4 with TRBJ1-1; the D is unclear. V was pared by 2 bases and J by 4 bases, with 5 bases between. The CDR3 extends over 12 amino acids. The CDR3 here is CASSLSSTEAFF. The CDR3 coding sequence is TGTGCCAGCAGTTTATCGAGCACTGAAGCTTTCTTT.